This T cell receptor beta chain was observed in a study of cytomegalovirus exposure and HLA in healthy donors. PCR involved 60 Vbeta and 13 Jbeta primers. Only in-frame clones appear in the TCRdb table, and some are missing; sequencing was by immunoSEQ multiplex PCR. In total, the table holds about 160,000 clones. The sequence derives from a man younger than 40 in good health and CMV-seronegative. Sample: PBMCs.

CDR3 residues: CASSYSSGLHGELFF. CDR3 sequence (DNA): TGTGCCAGCAGTTACTCGTCAGGGCTACATGGGGAGCTGTTTTTT. The chain joins TRBV6-6 to TRBJ2-2; possibly TRBD1 for D (5 bases). V gave up 0 bases and J gave up 8 bases, with 13 bases separating them. The length of the CDR3 is 15 residues. CDR1 is MNHNY, CDR2 SVGAGI, per germline (reference sequence).